These T cell receptor beta chains were read from a single sample in a study of response to subunit inactivated influenza vaccine. TCRdb re-derived calls from the RT-PCR reads in MiXCR, one entry per CDR3 protein. The table lists around 470,000 distinct CDR3 sequences, approximately 7.2% of them singletons. The sample in question was PBMCs from blood, obtained around 25 months after vaccination. The receptors were sampled from a man aged 50-75 years who received an inactivated influenza vaccine. Each CDR3 is given with its conserved first and last residue. D genes are given only for firm matches. Rows may omit the clone size; those that give it use once, few, many or a size class.

d_gene: TRBD2
j_gene: TRBJ2-3
v_gene: TRBV7-8
abundance: NA
CDR3nt: TGTGCCAGCAGCTTAGAACGCGGGGGGTCAACGCAGTATTTT
CDR3aa: CASSLERGGSTQYF

d_gene: NA
j_gene: TRBJ2-7
v_gene: TRBV7-9
abundance: few
CDR3nt: TGTGCCAGCAGCAGCGGGCCTATTCTCGAGCAGTACTTC
CDR3aa: CASSSGPILEQYF

d_gene: NA
j_gene: TRBJ1-1
v_gene: TRBV4-1
abundance: NA
CDR3nt: TGCGCCAGCTGGGGGGGCGGGACTGAAGCTTTCTTT
CDR3aa: CASWGGGTEAFF

d_gene: TRBD1
j_gene: TRBJ2-7
v_gene: TRBV30
abundance: NA
CDR3nt: TGTGCCTGGAGTCCGCCGGGACAGATCTACGAGCAGTACTTC
CDR3aa: CAWSPPGQIYEQYF

d_gene: NA
j_gene: TRBJ2-7
v_gene: TRBV5-1
abundance: few
CDR3nt: TGCGCCAGCAGCTTTGGTGGGGGGACCTACGAGCAGTACTTC
CDR3aa: CASSFGGGTYEQYF

d_gene: TRBD2
j_gene: TRBJ2-5
v_gene: TRBV29-1
abundance: many
CDR3nt: TGCAGCGTTGTGTTACTAGCGGGGGCACAAGAGACCCAGTACTTC
CDR3aa: CSVVLLAGAQETQYF

d_gene: TRBD1
j_gene: TRBJ2-7
v_gene: TRBV28
abundance: NA
CDR3nt: TGTGCCAGCAGAACTCACAGGGGCTACGAGCAGTACTTC
CDR3aa: CASRTHRGYEQYF

d_gene: TRBD2
j_gene: TRBJ2-7
v_gene: TRBV3-1
abundance: many
CDR3nt: TGTGCCAGCAGCCAAGGTCGCGGGAGAATGATCAACGAGCAGTACTTC
CDR3aa: CASSQGRGRMINEQYF

d_gene: TRBD1
j_gene: TRBJ2-2
v_gene: TRBV11-2
abundance: few
CDR3nt: TGTGCCAGCAGCTCTAGACCGGGGACAGCCCACACCGGGGAGCTGTTTTTT
CDR3aa: CASSSRPGTAHTGELFF

d_gene: NA
j_gene: TRBJ2-5
v_gene: TRBV25-1
abundance: few
CDR3nt: TGTGCCAGCAGTGAAGGTGGGCCACTAGAGACCCAGTACTTC
CDR3aa: CASSEGGPLETQYF

d_gene: NA
j_gene: TRBJ1-1
v_gene: TRBV19
abundance: NA
CDR3nt: TGTGCCAGTAGTATAGATGGGGTGACATCCCATCGCGGTTTCTTT
CDR3aa: CASSIDGVTSHRGFF

d_gene: TRBD1
j_gene: TRBJ2-2
v_gene: TRBV4-2
abundance: few
CDR3nt: TGTGCCAGCAGCCGCATGGTCGGGACAGGGGACACCGGGGAGCTGTTTTTT
CDR3aa: CASSRMVGTGDTGELFF

d_gene: TRBD2
j_gene: TRBJ2-3
v_gene: TRBV20-1
abundance: few
CDR3nt: TGCAGTGCTACGGGCGGGACTAGCAGGGGGAAGCCAGATACGCAGTATTTT
CDR3aa: CSATGGTSRGKPDTQYF

d_gene: NA
j_gene: TRBJ2-3
v_gene: TRBV20-1
abundance: many
CDR3nt: TGCAGTGGAACCTTGGATACGCAGTATTTT
CDR3aa: CSGTLDTQYF

d_gene: NA
j_gene: TRBJ2-1
v_gene: TRBV7-2
abundance: many
CDR3nt: TGTGCCAGCAGCTTAGTCCCCTTGGTGGGAGAGCAGTTCTTC
CDR3aa: CASSLVPLVGEQFF

d_gene: NA
j_gene: TRBJ2-2
v_gene: TRBV3-1
abundance: few
CDR3nt: TGTGCCAGCAGCGAAAGATCTACAGGGACCAACACCGGGGAGCTGTTTTTT
CDR3aa: CASSERSTGTNTGELFF

d_gene: NA
j_gene: TRBJ1-1
v_gene: TRBV6-1
abundance: NA
CDR3nt: TGTGCCAGCAGTGAAAAGGGGACAATTGAAGCTTTCTTT
CDR3aa: CASSEKGTIEAFF

d_gene: NA
j_gene: TRBJ2-1
v_gene: TRBV20-1
abundance: NA
CDR3nt: TGCAGTGCTAGAGATCATTCCCGAAGCTCCTACAATGAGCAGTTCTTC
CDR3aa: CSARDHSRSSYNEQFF

d_gene: NA
j_gene: TRBJ2-5
v_gene: TRBV18
abundance: few
CDR3nt: TGTGCCAGCTCACCACCGATGGGGACAAAAGAGACCCAGTACTTC
CDR3aa: CASSPPMGTKETQYF

d_gene: NA
j_gene: TRBJ1-6
v_gene: TRBV4-3
abundance: few
CDR3nt: TGCGCCAGCAGCCAGGCCCGGCACAGGGAAAATTCACCCCTCCACTTT
CDR3aa: CASSQARHRENSPLHF

d_gene: NA
j_gene: TRBJ2-1
v_gene: TRBV2
abundance: NA
CDR3nt: TGTGCCAGCAGTGAACGGTCAGAAGCCTACAATGAGCAGTTCTTC
CDR3aa: CASSERSEAYNEQFF

d_gene: NA
j_gene: TRBJ1-6
v_gene: TRBV27
abundance: many
CDR3nt: TGTGCCAGCAGTTTATCATGGGGGCCAATCAATTCACCCCTCCACTTT
CDR3aa: CASSLSWGPINSPLHF

d_gene: NA
j_gene: TRBJ2-5
v_gene: TRBV12-3/TRBV12-4
abundance: NA
CDR3nt: TGTGCCAGCAGTTACCATACTTGGGGCCAAGAGACCCAGTACTTC
CDR3aa: CASSYHTWGQETQYF

d_gene: TRBD2
j_gene: TRBJ2-5
v_gene: TRBV28
abundance: many
CDR3nt: TGTGCCAGCAGTCAGGGACTAGCGGGAGAGACCCAGTACTTC
CDR3aa: CASSQGLAGETQYF

d_gene: TRBD1
j_gene: TRBJ2-7
v_gene: TRBV7-2
abundance: many
CDR3nt: TGTGCCAGCAGCTACACCGGGACAGGGGGATCGTCCTACGAGCAGTACTTC
CDR3aa: CASSYTGTGGSSYEQYF

d_gene: NA
j_gene: TRBJ1-6
v_gene: TRBV12-3/TRBV12-4
abundance: few
CDR3nt: TGTGCCAGCAGACTAGCGGGGGGCCTTAATTCACCCCTCTACTTT
CDR3aa: CASRLAGGLNSPLYF

d_gene: TRBD1
j_gene: TRBJ1-2
v_gene: TRBV15
abundance: many
CDR3nt: TGTGCCACCAGCAGAGACCTTCCAGGGGGGAAAGGCTACACCTTC
CDR3aa: CATSRDLPGGKGYTF

d_gene: NA
j_gene: TRBJ2-5
v_gene: TRBV18
abundance: NA
CDR3nt: TGTGCCAGCTCACCACCCATGGTCGGGGAGACCCAGTACTTC
CDR3aa: CASSPPMVGETQYF

d_gene: TRBD1
j_gene: TRBJ1-6
v_gene: TRBV4-1
abundance: NA
CDR3nt: TGCGCCAGCAGCCGAGAGGGCGGGACAGGTGGTCGATCACCCCTCCACTTT
CDR3aa: CASSREGGTGGRSPLHF

d_gene: TRBD2
j_gene: TRBJ2-3
v_gene: TRBV4-2
abundance: few
CDR3nt: TGTGCCAGCAGCCTTTTTCTAGCGGGAGGGCGAGGGTCAGATACGCAGTATTTT
CDR3aa: CASSLFLAGGRGSDTQYF

d_gene: NA
j_gene: TRBJ2-7
v_gene: TRBV28
abundance: few
CDR3nt: TGTGCCAGCAGTTTATTACGGAAACCCTCCTACGAGCAGTACTTC
CDR3aa: CASSLLRKPSYEQYF

d_gene: NA
j_gene: TRBJ2-5
v_gene: TRBV6-5
abundance: NA
CDR3nt: TGTGCCAGCAGTTACGATGGGCAAAAAGGAGAGACCCAGTACTTC
CDR3aa: CASSYDGQKGETQYF

d_gene: NA
j_gene: TRBJ2-7
v_gene: TRBV4-2
abundance: few
CDR3nt: TGTGCCAGCAGCCAAGATAGGGATTTGGCCTACGAGCAGTACTTC
CDR3aa: CASSQDRDLAYEQYF

d_gene: NA
j_gene: TRBJ2-7
v_gene: TRBV4-3
abundance: many
CDR3nt: TGCGCCAGCAGCGGAGGACGGTCCTACGAGCAGTACTTC
CDR3aa: CASSGGRSYEQYF

d_gene: TRBD1
j_gene: TRBJ2-6
v_gene: TRBV6-2/TRBV6-3
abundance: NA
CDR3nt: TGTGCCAGCAGCTACGGGACAGGGCAAGGTGGGGCCAACGTCCTGACTTTC
CDR3aa: CASSYGTGQGGANVLTF

d_gene: NA
j_gene: TRBJ2-7
v_gene: TRBV15
abundance: many
CDR3nt: TGTGCCACCAGCAGAGAGGGGAGTTCCTACGAGCAGTACTTC
CDR3aa: CATSREGSSYEQYF

d_gene: NA
j_gene: TRBJ2-1
v_gene: TRBV29-1
abundance: NA
CDR3nt: TGCAGCGTTGAAGGCGGTTTGCTCTACAATGAGCAGTTCTTC
CDR3aa: CSVEGGLLYNEQFF

d_gene: NA
j_gene: TRBJ2-3
v_gene: TRBV9
abundance: many
CDR3nt: TGTGCCAGCAGCGTAGCTAGTAGCACAGATACGCAGTATTTT
CDR3aa: CASSVASSTDTQYF

d_gene: NA
j_gene: TRBJ2-5
v_gene: TRBV20-1
abundance: few
CDR3nt: TGCAGTGCTAGCGGCAGAAAAGAGACCCAGTACTTC
CDR3aa: CSASGRKETQYF

d_gene: TRBD1
j_gene: TRBJ1-4
v_gene: TRBV5-5
abundance: many
CDR3nt: TGTGCCAGCAGCTCATACAGGGGAGGAGGCGAAAAACTGTTTTTT
CDR3aa: CASSSYRGGGEKLFF

d_gene: TRBD1
j_gene: TRBJ2-7
v_gene: TRBV7-9
abundance: NA
CDR3nt: TGTGCCAGCAGCCCGGGACAGGCCCCCTACGAGCAGTACTTC
CDR3aa: CASSPGQAPYEQYF

d_gene: TRBD1
j_gene: TRBJ1-2
v_gene: TRBV10-3
abundance: few
CDR3nt: TGTGCCATCAGTGACTCAGGGGGTGGCTATGGCTACACCTTC
CDR3aa: CAISDSGGGYGYTF

d_gene: NA
j_gene: TRBJ1-2
v_gene: TRBV5-5
abundance: NA
CDR3nt: TGTGCCAGCACCCCGAGACCACAAACCTATGGCTACACCTTC
CDR3aa: CASTPRPQTYGYTF

d_gene: NA
j_gene: TRBJ1-1
v_gene: TRBV19
abundance: few
CDR3nt: TGTGCCAGTAGTATGGGTGCTGAAGCTTTCTTT
CDR3aa: CASSMGAEAFF

d_gene: TRBD2
j_gene: TRBJ2-7
v_gene: TRBV4-2
abundance: NA
CDR3nt: TGTGCCAGCAGGGAGGACAGCGGGAGGACCTACGAGCAGTACTTC
CDR3aa: CASREDSGRTYEQYF

d_gene: TRBD1
j_gene: TRBJ2-2
v_gene: TRBV6-5
abundance: NA
CDR3nt: TGTTCCAGCAGTTGGGACAGGGAAACCGGGGAGCTGTTTTTT
CDR3aa: CSSSWDRETGELFF

d_gene: TRBD1
j_gene: TRBJ2-5
v_gene: TRBV29-1
abundance: many
CDR3nt: TGCAGCGTTCAACCCATCAACAGGGGAGAGACCCAGTACTTC
CDR3aa: CSVQPINRGETQYF

d_gene: NA
j_gene: TRBJ1-2
v_gene: TRBV20-1
abundance: many
CDR3nt: TGCAGTGCTAGACCTCTTACCCCAGGTTACGGCTACACCTTC
CDR3aa: CSARPLTPGYGYTF

d_gene: NA
j_gene: TRBJ2-5
v_gene: TRBV29-1
abundance: many
CDR3nt: TGCAGCGTTGGTCCGTACGGAGAGACCCAGTACTTC
CDR3aa: CSVGPYGETQYF

d_gene: TRBD2
j_gene: TRBJ2-1
v_gene: TRBV10-3
abundance: few
CDR3nt: TGTACCATCAGTGACGGGGTAGCGGGGGGAAGCTCCTACAATGAGCAGTTCTTC
CDR3aa: CTISDGVAGGSSYNEQFF

d_gene: NA
j_gene: TRBJ1-3
v_gene: TRBV6-1
abundance: NA
CDR3nt: TGTGCCAGCAGCCAACCGGGGACCTCTGGAAACACCATATATTTT
CDR3aa: CASSQPGTSGNTIYF

d_gene: TRBD1
j_gene: TRBJ2-7
v_gene: TRBV5-1
abundance: many
CDR3nt: TGCGCCAGCAGCTTCATGCCGGGACAGGGATCTTCGGGCGAGCAGTACTTC
CDR3aa: CASSFMPGQGSSGEQYF

d_gene: NA
j_gene: TRBJ1-1
v_gene: TRBV12-3/TRBV12-4
abundance: NA
CDR3nt: TGTGCCAGCAGTCTAACTGCCAGAGGCACTGAAGCTTTCTTT
CDR3aa: CASSLTARGTEAFF

d_gene: NA
j_gene: TRBJ2-7
v_gene: TRBV20-1
abundance: NA
CDR3nt: TGCAGTGCTAGAGATTTTGCGAAATCCTACGAGCAGTACTTC
CDR3aa: CSARDFAKSYEQYF

d_gene: TRBD2
j_gene: TRBJ2-2
v_gene: TRBV12-3/TRBV12-4
abundance: few
CDR3nt: TGTGCCAGCAGATCCGGGACTACCCAAGGAACCGGGGAGCTGTTTTTT
CDR3aa: CASRSGTTQGTGELFF

d_gene: NA
j_gene: TRBJ1-2
v_gene: TRBV7-9
abundance: many
CDR3nt: TGTGCCAGCAGCCCCCTGGCAGGAAGCTATGGCTACACCTTC
CDR3aa: CASSPLAGSYGYTF